Detailed here is one T cell receptor beta chain. This receptor's antigen is unknown. One base away there is no much larger clone; base qualities are not given. This entry belongs to a study of OX40 agonist ivuxolimab in advanced cancers. About the study as a whole: Ivuxolimab, which targeted the costimulatory receptor OX40 (CD134), was an agonistic, fully human IgG2 monoclonal antibody. Among the approximately 50 dose-escalation patients, around 19 had hepatocellular carcinoma, about 15 melanoma, 9 renal cell carcinoma and 9 head and neck cancer. A male proportion of around 81% and a mean age of approximately 60 years, ranging from roughly 23 to 90, were recorded for the dose-escalation cohort. Patients were allowed to have had prior anti-PD-1, anti-PD-L1 or anti-CTLA-4 therapy, and more than 35% of the dose-escalation patients had been treated with checkpoint inhibitors. The point of sequencing TCRbeta in the periphery was to test whether ivuxolimab changed TCR sequence diversity and drove clonal T-cell expansion. Intravenous ivuxolimab was administered to patients every 2 weeks at six dose levels: 0.01, 0.1, 0.3, 1.5, 3 and 10 mg/kg. The paper covers the monotherapy dose-escalation part of the phase I ivuxolimab trial, which included N = 52 patients. Partial responses occurred in three dose-escalation patients, of whom one had hepatocellular carcinoma and two had cutaneous melanoma.

CDR1 and CDR2 were assigned from the germline V gene (reference sequence) as LNHDA and SQIVND. V is cut by 9 bases and J by 3 bases, and the space between the germline ends is 17 bases. Inclusive of the bounding cysteine and phenylalanine, the CDR3 is 14 residues long. Solely the CDR3 DNA is kept, with 42 bases framed from the first base. The trial excluded patients who had a history of autoimmune disease or were on systemic immunosuppression. In every dose cohort, peripheral blood was drawn for TCR sequencing at baseline, cycle 4 day 1, and cycle 7 day 1. Samples were obtained from an open-label, multicenter, first-in-human phase I dose-escalation trial of ivuxolimab. Adults with locally advanced or metastatic head and neck squamous cell, hepatocellular, melanoma or renal cell carcinoma were enrolled in the trial. CD4+ and CD8+ T cells were sorted separately from peripheral blood before TCR sequencing.

Genomic DNA was extracted from sorted cells for sequencing of the TCRbeta CDR3 region. The immunoSEQ Assay was used for sequencing of TCRbeta CDR3 regions. In TCRdb, the immuneACCESS table is reduced to in-frame sequences with V and J assigned. These tables do not hold every clone; where another copy was compared, an unresolved V gene accounts for under half, and the others remain unexplained. The sample yields roughly 66,000 clones; roughly four fifths were counted once. The ten largest clones take up 2% to 2.5% of the sample. Overall results and qualifications from the work: Which antigens the clonally expanded peripheral T cells were specific for was not determined. In the 0.1-3.0 mg/kg groups, partial responders were among the patients with the lowest normalized peripheral clonal expansion, particularly in CD8+ T cells. Low levels of normalized T-cell clonal expansion were also shown by some nonresponding patients. On average, CD8+ T cells showed more expanded clones than CD4+ T cells after ivuxolimab. At doses of 0.1 to 3.0 mg/kg, clonal expansion of both CD4+ and CD8+ blood T cells was observed from baseline to week 6.

Sequencing was performed on CD4+ or CD8+ T cells sorted from blood, taken in a trial of the OX40 agonist ivuxolimab. The source of this sequence is an adult with an advanced solid tumor such as melanoma, head and neck, liver or kidney cancer. The chain joins TRBV19 to TRBJ1-1; there is no confident call for the D gene. The CDR3 region has the sequence CASIPSSIDTEAFF. The nucleotide sequence is given as TGTGCCAGCATACCATCCTCCATAGACACTGAAGCTTTCTTT. Beyond the CDR3, the reference TRBV19 and TRBJ1-1 genes provide the residues; the full variable domain reads: DGGITQSPKYLFRKEGQNVTLSCEQNLNHDAMYWYRQDPGQGLRLIYYSQIVNDFQKGDIAEGYSVSREKKESFPLTVTSAQKNPTAFYLCASIPSSIDTEAFFGQGTRLTVV.